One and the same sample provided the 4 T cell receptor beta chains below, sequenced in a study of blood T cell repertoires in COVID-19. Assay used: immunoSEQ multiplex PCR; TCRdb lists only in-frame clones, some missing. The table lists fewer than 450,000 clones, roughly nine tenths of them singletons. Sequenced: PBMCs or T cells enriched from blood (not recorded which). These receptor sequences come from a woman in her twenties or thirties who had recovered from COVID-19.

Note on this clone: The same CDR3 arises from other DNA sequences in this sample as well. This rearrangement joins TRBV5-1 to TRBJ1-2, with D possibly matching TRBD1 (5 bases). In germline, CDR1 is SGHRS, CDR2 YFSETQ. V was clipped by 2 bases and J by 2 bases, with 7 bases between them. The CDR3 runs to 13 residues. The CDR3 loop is CASSFDRNYGYTF. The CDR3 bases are TGCGCCAGCAGCTTCGACAGAAACTATGGCTACACCTTC.

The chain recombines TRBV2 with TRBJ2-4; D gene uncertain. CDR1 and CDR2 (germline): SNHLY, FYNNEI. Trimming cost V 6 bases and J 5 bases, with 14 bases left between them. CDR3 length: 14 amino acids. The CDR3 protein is CASSYDIRQNIQYF. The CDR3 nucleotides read TGTGCCAGCAGCTACGACATTCGCCAAAACATTCAGTACTTC.

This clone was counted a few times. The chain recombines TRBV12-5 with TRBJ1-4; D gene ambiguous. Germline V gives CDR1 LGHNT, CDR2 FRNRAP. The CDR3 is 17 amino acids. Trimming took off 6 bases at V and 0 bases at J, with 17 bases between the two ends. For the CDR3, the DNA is TGTGCTAGTGGCCTCAAGGGAGGTACTGCAACTAATGAAAAACTGTTTTTT. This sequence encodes CASGLKGGTATNEKLFF.

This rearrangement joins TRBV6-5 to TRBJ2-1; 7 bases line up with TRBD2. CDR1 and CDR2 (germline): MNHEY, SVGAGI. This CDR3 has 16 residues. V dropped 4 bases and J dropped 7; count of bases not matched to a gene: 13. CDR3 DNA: TGTGCCAGCAGTTCCCAGACTAGCCCTTTCAGGAATGAGCAGTTCTTC. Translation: CASSSQTSPFRNEQFF.